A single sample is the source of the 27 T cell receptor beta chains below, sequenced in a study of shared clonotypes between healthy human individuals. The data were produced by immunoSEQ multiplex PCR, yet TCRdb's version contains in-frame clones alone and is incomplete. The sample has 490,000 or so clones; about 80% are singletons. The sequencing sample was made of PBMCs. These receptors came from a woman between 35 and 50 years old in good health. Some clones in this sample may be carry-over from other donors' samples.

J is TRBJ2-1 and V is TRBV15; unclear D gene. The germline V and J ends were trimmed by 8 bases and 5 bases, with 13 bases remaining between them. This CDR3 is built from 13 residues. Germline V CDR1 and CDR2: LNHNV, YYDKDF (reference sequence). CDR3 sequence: CATGYGVNNEQFF. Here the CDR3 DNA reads TGTGCCACCGGGTATGGGGTAAACAATGAGCAGTTCTTC.

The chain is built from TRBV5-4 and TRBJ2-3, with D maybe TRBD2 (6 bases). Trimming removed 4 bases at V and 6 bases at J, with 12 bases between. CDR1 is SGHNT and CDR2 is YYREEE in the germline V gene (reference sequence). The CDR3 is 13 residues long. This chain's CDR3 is CASSRDRGDTQYF. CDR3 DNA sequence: TGTGCCAGCAGCCGGGACCGGGGGGATACGCAGTATTTT. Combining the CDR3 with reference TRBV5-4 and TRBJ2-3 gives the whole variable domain ETGVTQSPTHLIKTRGQQVTLRCSSQSGHNTVSWYQQALGQGPQFIFQYYREEENGRGNFPPRFSGLQFPNYSSELNVNALELDDSALYLCASSRDRGDTQYFGPGTRLTVL.

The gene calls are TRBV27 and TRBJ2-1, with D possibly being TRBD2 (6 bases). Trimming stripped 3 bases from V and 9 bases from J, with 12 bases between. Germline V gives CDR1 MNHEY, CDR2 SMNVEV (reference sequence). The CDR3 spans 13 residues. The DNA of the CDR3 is TGTGCCAGCAGTTTGCCCGGGAGAGTTGAGCAGTTCTTC. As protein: CASSLPGRVEQFF.

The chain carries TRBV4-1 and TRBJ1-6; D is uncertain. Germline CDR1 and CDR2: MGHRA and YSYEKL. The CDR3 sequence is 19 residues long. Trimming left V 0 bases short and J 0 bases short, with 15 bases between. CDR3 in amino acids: CASSQDGWAPSSYNSPLHF. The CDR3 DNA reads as TGCGCCAGCAGCCAAGATGGGTGGGCGCCGAGCTCCTATAATTCACCCCTCCACTTT.

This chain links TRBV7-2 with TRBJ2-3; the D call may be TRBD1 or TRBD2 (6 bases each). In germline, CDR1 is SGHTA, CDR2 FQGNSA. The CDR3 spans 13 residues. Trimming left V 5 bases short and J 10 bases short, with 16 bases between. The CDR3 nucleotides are TGTGCCAGCAGCCCGACCCCGGGGGCGGCGCAGTATTTT. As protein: CASSPTPGAAQYF.

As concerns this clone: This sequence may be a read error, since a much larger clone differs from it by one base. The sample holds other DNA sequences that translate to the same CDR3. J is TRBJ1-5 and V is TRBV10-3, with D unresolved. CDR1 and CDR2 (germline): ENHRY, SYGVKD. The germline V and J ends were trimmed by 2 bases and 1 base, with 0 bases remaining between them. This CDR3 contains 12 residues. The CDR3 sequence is CAISESNQPQHF. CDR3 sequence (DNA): TGTGCCATCAGTGAGAGCAATCAGCCCCAGCATTTT.

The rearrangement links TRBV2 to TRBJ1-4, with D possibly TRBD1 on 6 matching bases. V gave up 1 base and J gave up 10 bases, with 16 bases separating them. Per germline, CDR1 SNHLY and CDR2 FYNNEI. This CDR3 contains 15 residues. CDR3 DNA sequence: TGTGCCAGCAGTGAAGGACAGGTTGGAAGTGGAAAACTGTTTTTT. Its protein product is CASSEGQVGSGKLFF.

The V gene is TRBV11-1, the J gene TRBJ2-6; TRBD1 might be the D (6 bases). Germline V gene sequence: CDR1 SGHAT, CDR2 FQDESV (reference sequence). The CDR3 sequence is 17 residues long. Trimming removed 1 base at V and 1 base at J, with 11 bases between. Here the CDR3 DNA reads TGTGCCAGCAGCTTAGTTTCTCAGGGGTCTGGGGCCAACGTCCTGACTTTC. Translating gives CASSLVSQGSGANVLTF.

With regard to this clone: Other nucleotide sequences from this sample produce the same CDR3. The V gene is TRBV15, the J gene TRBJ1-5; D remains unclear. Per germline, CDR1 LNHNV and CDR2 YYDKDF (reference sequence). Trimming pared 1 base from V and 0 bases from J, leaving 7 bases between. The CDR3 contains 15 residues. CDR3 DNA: TGTGCCACCAGCAGAGGATTAGGTAGCAATCAGCCCCAGCATTTT. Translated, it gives CATSRGLGSNQPQHF.

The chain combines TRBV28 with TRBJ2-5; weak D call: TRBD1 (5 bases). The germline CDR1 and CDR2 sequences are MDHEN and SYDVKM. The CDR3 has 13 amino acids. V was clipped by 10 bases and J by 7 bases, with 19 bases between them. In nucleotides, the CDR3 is TGTGCCACCGATTCCTCCAGGGTTGCGACCCAGTACTTC. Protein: CATDSSRVATQYF.

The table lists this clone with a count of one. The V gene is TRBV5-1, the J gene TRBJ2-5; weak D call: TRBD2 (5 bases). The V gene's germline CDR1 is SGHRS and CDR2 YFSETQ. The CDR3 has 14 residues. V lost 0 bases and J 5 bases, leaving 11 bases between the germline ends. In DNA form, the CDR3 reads TGCGCCAGCAGCTTGGCCGGGCTAGCCGAGACCCAGTACTTC. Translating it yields CASSLAGLAETQYF.

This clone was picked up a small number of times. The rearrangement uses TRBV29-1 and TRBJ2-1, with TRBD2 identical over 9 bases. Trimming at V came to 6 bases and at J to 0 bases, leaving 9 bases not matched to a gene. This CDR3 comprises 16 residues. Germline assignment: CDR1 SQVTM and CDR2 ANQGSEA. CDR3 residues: CSVGGGGGSSYNEQFF. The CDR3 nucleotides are TGCAGCGTGGGCGGGGGGGGCGGTAGCTCCTACAATGAGCAGTTCTTC.

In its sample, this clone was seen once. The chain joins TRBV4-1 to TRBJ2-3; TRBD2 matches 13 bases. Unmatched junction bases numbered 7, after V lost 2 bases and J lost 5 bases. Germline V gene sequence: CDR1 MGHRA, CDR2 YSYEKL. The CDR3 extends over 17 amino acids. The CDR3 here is CASSQSPRLAGGDTQYF. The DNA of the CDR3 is TGCGCCAGCAGCCAATCCCCCCGACTAGCGGGAGGAGATACGCAGTATTTT.

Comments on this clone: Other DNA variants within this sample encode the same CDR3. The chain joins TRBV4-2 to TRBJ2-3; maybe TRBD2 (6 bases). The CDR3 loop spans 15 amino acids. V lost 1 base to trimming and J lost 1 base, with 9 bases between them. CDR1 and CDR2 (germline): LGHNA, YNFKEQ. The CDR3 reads CASSQVLAGTDTQYF. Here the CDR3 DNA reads TGTGCCAGCAGCCAAGTATTAGCGGGCACAGATACGCAGTATTTT.

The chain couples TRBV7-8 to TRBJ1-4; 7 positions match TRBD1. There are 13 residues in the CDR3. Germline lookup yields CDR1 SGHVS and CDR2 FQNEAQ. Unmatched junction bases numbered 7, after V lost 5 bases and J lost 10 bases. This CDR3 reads CASSGSRGRKLFF. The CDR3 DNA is TGTGCCAGCAGCGGCAGTAGGGGGCGAAAACTGTTTTTT.

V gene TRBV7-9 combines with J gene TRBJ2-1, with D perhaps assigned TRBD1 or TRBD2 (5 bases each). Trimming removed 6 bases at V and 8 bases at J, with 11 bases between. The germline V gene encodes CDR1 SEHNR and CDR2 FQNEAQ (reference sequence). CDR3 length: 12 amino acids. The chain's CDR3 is CASRWDQDEQFF. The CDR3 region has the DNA TGTGCCAGCAGATGGGACCAGGATGAGCAGTTCTTC.

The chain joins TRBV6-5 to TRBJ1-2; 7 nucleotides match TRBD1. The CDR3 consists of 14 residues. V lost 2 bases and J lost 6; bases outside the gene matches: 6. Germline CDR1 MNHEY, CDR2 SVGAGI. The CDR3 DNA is TGTGCCAGCAGTTACCTGGGACAGACGCATGGCTACACCTTC. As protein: CASSYLGQTHGYTF.

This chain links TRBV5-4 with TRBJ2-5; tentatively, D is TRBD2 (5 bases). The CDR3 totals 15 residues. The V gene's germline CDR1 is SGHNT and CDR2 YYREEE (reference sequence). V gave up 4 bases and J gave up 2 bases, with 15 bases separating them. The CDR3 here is CASSPAGSEQETQYF. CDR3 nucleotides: TGTGCCAGCAGCCCCGCGGGTTCGGAGCAAGAGACCCAGTACTTC.

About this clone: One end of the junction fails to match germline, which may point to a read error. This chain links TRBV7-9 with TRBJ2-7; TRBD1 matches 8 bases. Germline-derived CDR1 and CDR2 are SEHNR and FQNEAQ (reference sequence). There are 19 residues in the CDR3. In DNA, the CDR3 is TGCGCCAGCAGCTTAGCGGTGAGAACAGGGGGACTGGGGTCCTACGGGCAGTACTTC. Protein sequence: CASSLAVRTGGLGSYGQYF. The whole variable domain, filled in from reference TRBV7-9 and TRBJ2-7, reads DTGVSQNPRHKITKRGQNVTFRCDPISEHNRLYWYRQTLGQGPEFLTYFQNEAQLEKSRLLSDRFSAERPKGSFSTLEIQRTEQGDSAMYLCASSLAVRTGGLGSYGQYFGPGTRLTVT.

CDR3 nucleotide sequence: TGCAGCATCCTTTATTTACGGAAATACAATGAGCAGTTCTTC. This encodes CSILYLRKYNEQFF. The chain combines TRBV29-1 with TRBJ2-1, with no clear D. CDR1 is SQVTM and CDR2 is ANQGSEA in the germline V gene. This CDR3 comprises 14 residues. V was clipped by 8 bases and J by 4 bases, with 18 bases between them.

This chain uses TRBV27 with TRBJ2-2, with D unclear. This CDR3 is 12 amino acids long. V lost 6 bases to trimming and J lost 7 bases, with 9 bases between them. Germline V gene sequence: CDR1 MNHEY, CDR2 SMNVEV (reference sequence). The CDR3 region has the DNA TGTGCCAGCAGCCCCTCCGTCGGGGAGCTGTTTTTT. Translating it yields CASSPSVGELFF.

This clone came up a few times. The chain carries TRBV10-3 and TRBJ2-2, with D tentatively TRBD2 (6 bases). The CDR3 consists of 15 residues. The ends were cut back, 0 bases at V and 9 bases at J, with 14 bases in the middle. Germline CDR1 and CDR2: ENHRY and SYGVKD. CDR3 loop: CAISESGGHAWELFF. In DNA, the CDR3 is TGTGCCATCAGTGAGTCGGGAGGTCATGCTTGGGAGCTGTTTTTT.

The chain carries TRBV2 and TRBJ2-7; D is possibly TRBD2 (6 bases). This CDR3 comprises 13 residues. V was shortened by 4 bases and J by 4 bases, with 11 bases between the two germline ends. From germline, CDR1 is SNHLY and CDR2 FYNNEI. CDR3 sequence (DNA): TGTGCCAGCAGTGGGGATAGCGGATACGAGCAGTACTTC. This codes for CASSGDSGYEQYF. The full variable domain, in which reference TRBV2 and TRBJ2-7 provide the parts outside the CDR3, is EPEVTQTPSHQVTQMGQEVILRCVPISNHLYFYWYRQILGQKVEFLVSFYNNEISEKSEIFDDQFSVERPDGSNFTLKIRSTKLEDSAMYFCASSGDSGYEQYFGPGTRLTVT.

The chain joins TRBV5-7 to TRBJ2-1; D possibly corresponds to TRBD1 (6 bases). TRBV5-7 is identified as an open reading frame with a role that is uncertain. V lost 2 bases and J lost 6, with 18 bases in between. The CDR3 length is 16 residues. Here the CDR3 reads CASSLKGVAPFNEQFF. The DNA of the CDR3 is TGTGCCAGCAGCTTAAAGGGGGTAGCGCCCTTCAATGAGCAGTTCTTC.

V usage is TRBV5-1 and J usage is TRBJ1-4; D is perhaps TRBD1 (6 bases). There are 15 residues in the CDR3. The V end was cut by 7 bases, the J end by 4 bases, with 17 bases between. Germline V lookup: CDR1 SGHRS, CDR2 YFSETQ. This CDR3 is CASSLGAGLNEKLFF. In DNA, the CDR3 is TGCGCCAGCTCCCTGGGGGCAGGACTTAATGAAAAACTGTTTTTT.

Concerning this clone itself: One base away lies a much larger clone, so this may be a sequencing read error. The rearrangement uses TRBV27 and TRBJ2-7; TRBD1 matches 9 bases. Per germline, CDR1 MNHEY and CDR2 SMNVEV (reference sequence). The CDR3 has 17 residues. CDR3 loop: CASILSIRDRVAHEQYF. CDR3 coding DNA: TGTGCCAGCATTTTAAGTATCCGGGACAGGGTTGCCCACGAGCAGTACTTC.

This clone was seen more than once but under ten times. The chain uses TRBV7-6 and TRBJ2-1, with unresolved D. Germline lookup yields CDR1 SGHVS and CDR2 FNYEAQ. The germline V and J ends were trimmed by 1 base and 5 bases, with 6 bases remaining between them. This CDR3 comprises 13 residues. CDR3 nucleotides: TGTGCCAGCAGCTTAGTTGCAAACAATGAGCAGTTCTTC. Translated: CASSLVANNEQFF.